Given below is one T cell receptor beta chain in context. Its matching antigen is unknown. The data were taken from a study of cytomegalovirus exposure and HLA in healthy donors. The study, taken as a whole, reports: Productive rates of about 87% or about 30% were seen for most TCR beta V segments in an earlier analysis.

60 Vbeta and 13 Jbeta primers were used in PCR. Sequencing used immunoSEQ multiplex PCR; TCRdb keeps in-frame clones, though not all of them. The sample lists about 95,000 clones; approximately 77% were seen once. Sequenced input: PBMCs. This TCR came from a woman between 35 and 50 years old in good health and CMV-seronegative.

Here the CDR3 DNA reads TGTGCCAGCAGCGGGGGAGGCGGTAATGAGCAGTTCTTC. It codes for CASSGGGGNEQFF. The chain recombines TRBV9 with TRBJ2-1; D is possibly TRBD2 (6 bases). CDR3 size: 13 residues. Trimming took 3 bases from V and 7 from J, leaving 11 bases between them. The germline V gene encodes CDR1 SGDLS and CDR2 YYNGEE. Looking up the rest from reference TRBV9 and TRBJ2-1 gives the full variable domain: DSGVTQTPKHLITATGQRVTLRCSPRSGDLSVYWYQQSLDQGLQFLIQYYNGEERAKGNILERFSAQQFPDLHSELNLSSLELGDSALYFCASSGGGGNEQFFGPGTRLTVL.